This is a list of T cell receptor beta chains from one sample in a study of radiation and T cells in renal cell carcinoma. The assay was immunoSEQ multiplex PCR, and TCRdb's table has in-frame clones only and misses some. Of 50,000 to 65,000 clones detected, over 60% appear once; the ten largest clones hold 6% to 7%. This material consisted of blood, taken from a patient whose treatment included radiotherapy and nephrectomy. The receptor set was obtained from a man aged 60 to 75 with renal cell carcinoma. Both conserved end residues are part of each CDR3. D genes are given only for firm matches. Clone sizes are given selectively: once, few, many, or a class where the clone is expanded.

DNA,CDR3,J,size,D,V
TGTGCCAGCAGCTTATCCCTCGGGGGAGGGCTCTACAATGAGCAGTTCTTC,CASSLSLGGGLYNEQFF,TRBJ2-1,-,TRBD2,TRBV7-7
TGTGCCAGCAGTACCCAGGACACGGCCTACGAGCAGTACTTC,CASSTQDTAYEQYF,TRBJ2-7,-,-,TRBV6-5
TGTGCCAGCAGCTTAGCGACGACCCGGCCGGGGGAGCTGTTTTTT,CASSLATTRPGELFF,TRBJ2-2,-,-,TRBV7-7
TGTGCCAGCAGCTCCGGAGGGGTAATGAACACTGAAGCTTTCTTT,CASSSGGVMNTEAFF,TRBJ1-1,-,-,TRBV11-2
TGTGCCAGTAGTATCGGGTCAAGGGTTCCCTACGAGCAGTACTTC,CASSIGSRVPYEQYF,TRBJ2-7,-,-,TRBV19
TGCGCCAGCAGCGACAGGGGGGGCGATCAGCCCCAGCATTTT,CASSDRGGDQPQHF,TRBJ1-5,-,TRBD1,TRBV5-1
TGTGCCAGCAGCTTGTTGGGGGACACTGAAGCTTTCTTT,CASSLLGDTEAFF,TRBJ1-1,-,-,TRBV5-4
TGTGCCAGCAGTTATTTAAATACCGGGACAAGCGGTGGCTACACCTTC,CASSYLNTGTSGGYTF,TRBJ1-2,-,-,TRBV6-5
TGTGCCAGCAGCTTAGCGAACAGGGGGCCCTACGAGCAGTACTTC,CASSLANRGPYEQYF,TRBJ2-7,-,TRBD1,TRBV7-8
TGTGCCAGTTATCCGGTGGGGCGGACTGAAGCTTTCTTT,CASYPVGRTEAFF,TRBJ1-1,-,-,TRBV19
TGTGCCAGCAGTGGACCGGGACTAGCGGGGGGGAACACCGGGGAGCTGTTTTTT,CASSGPGLAGGNTGELFF,TRBJ2-2,-,TRBD2,TRBV28
TGCGCCAGCAGCTTGGTACCCGATAGCAATCAGCCCCAGCATTTT,CASSLVPDSNQPQHF,TRBJ1-5,-,-,TRBV5-1
TGTGCCAGCAGCCAAGTAGGGGGCTCTGACACTGAAGCTTTCTTT,CASSQVGGSDTEAFF,TRBJ1-1,-,TRBD1,TRBV14
TGTGCCAGCAGCCCCATGGTGGGACTAGCGGGAGTAGATGAGCAGTTCTTC,CASSPMVGLAGVDEQFF,TRBJ2-1,-,TRBD2,TRBV7-2
TGTGCCAGCAGTCCTATGGCAGGGGTAAAGAATGAGCAGTTCTTC,CASSPMAGVKNEQFF,TRBJ2-1,-,-,TRBV7-8
TGTGCCAGCAGCCCCGGGACTAGCGGGAGGAGATCGGGTGAGACCCAGTACTTC,CASSPGTSGRRSGETQYF,TRBJ2-5,-,TRBD2,TRBV7-6
TGTGCCAGCAGCTCGGACAGGGGGCGGTACGAGCAGTACTTC,CASSSDRGRYEQYF,TRBJ2-7,many,TRBD1,TRBV5-4
TGTGCCAGCAGTGAATCAACAGGTTACTTCAATCAGCCCCAGCATTTT,CASSESTGYFNQPQHF,TRBJ1-5,-,-,TRBV6-1
TGTGCCAGCAGCGGACGGGACAGGCAGAATGAGCAGTTCTTC,CASSGRDRQNEQFF,TRBJ2-1,-,TRBD1,TRBV9
TGTGCCAGCAGCTTGGAAGGACTAGCGGTCTACGAGCAGTACTTC,CASSLEGLAVYEQYF,TRBJ2-7,-,TRBD2,TRBV5-4
TGTGCCAGTAGTTCCCCAGCGGGAGGGACATGGAGCTCCTACAATGAGCAGTTCTTC,CASSSPAGGTWSSYNEQFF,TRBJ2-1,-,TRBD2,TRBV19
TGTGCCAGTACTATCTTCGTCCTGTCCTCTGGGGCCAACGTCCTGACTTTC,CASTIFVLSSGANVLTF,TRBJ2-6,-,-,TRBV19
TGTGCCAGCAGGGGGACAGGACTAGCGGGAGGTACGCAGTTCTTC,CASRGTGLAGGTQFF,TRBJ2-1,-,TRBD2,TRBV27
TGCGCCAGCAGGGTGGCAGCAAACACCGGGGAGCTGTTTTTT,CASRVAANTGELFF,TRBJ2-2,-,-,TRBV10-1
TGTGCCAGCAGGTTCCATCAGGAAGGATATGGCTACACCTTC,CASRFHQEGYGYTF,TRBJ1-2,-,-,TRBV6-5
TGTGCCAGCAGTGAAGTTCGTCAGAACGCCGGGGAGCTGTTTTTT,CASSEVRQNAGELFF,TRBJ2-2,-,-,TRBV6-1
TGTGCCAGCCATGGGACTGATCGGAGCGAGCAGTACTTC,CASHGTDRSEQYF,TRBJ2-7,-,-,TRBV7-8
TGCGCCAGCGATAGGGGGGACACTAGCACAGATACGCAGTATTTT,CASDRGDTSTDTQYF,TRBJ2-3,-,-,TRBV5-1
TGTGCCAGCAGCGCGGACCAAAACACAGATACGCAGTATTTT,CASSADQNTDTQYF,TRBJ2-3,-,-,TRBV5-4
TGTGCCAGCAGTGCCGGGCGTCGAGGCTACACCTTC,CASSAGRRGYTF,TRBJ1-2,-,-,TRBV2
TGTGCCAGCAGTTTAAACGGACTAGTCCTTATCAATCAGTTCTTC,CASSLNGLVLINQFF,TRBJ2-1,-,TRBD2,TRBV27
TGTGCCATCAGAAGCCCTGGAGCGGGAGACACAGATACGCAGTATTTT,CAIRSPGAGDTDTQYF,TRBJ2-3,-,TRBD2,TRBV10-3
TGTGCCAGCTCACCAAACAGGGGCGCAGAACAGCCCCAGCATTTT,CASSPNRGAEQPQHF,TRBJ1-5,few,TRBD1,TRBV18
TGTGCCAGCAGCTGGGTGGGGCTAGCGGGGGATACGCAGTATTTT,CASSWVGLAGDTQYF,TRBJ2-3,-,TRBD2,TRBV7-8
TGTGCCAGTAGTATAGGGCCGGGACAGGGTCGCAACGAGCAGTACTTC,CASSIGPGQGRNEQYF,TRBJ2-7,-,TRBD1,TRBV19
TGTGCCAGCACCCGCGGACCAGGGCGAAAAGCTTTCTTT,CASTRGPGRKAFF,TRBJ1-1,-,-,TRBV6-5
TGTGCCAGTAAAGGCAGGGGTCACAATGAGCAGTTCTTC,CASKGRGHNEQFF,TRBJ2-1,-,-,TRBV19
TGTGCCAGCAGTCCCCCACAAACTATGAACACTGAAGCTTTCTTT,CASSPPQTMNTEAFF,TRBJ1-1,-,-,TRBV27
TGTGCCAGCAGCGTAGACAGGGCTGGCACCGGGGAGCTGTTTTTT,CASSVDRAGTGELFF,TRBJ2-2,-,-,TRBV9
TGCGCCAGCAGCTTGGGTGCGCGCCAAGAGACCCAGTACTTC,CASSLGARQETQYF,TRBJ2-5,-,-,TRBV5-1